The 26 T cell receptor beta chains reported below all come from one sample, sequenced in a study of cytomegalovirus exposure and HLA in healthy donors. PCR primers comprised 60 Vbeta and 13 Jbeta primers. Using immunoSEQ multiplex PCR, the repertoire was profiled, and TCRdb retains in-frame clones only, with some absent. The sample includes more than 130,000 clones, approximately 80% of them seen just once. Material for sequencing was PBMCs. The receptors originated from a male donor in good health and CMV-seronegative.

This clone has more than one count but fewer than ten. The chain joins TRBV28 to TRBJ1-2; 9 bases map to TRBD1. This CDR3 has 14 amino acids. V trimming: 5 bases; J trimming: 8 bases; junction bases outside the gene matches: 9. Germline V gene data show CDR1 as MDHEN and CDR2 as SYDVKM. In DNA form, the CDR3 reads TGTGCCAGCAGTCCCACAGGGGGCCCCTTAGGCTACACCTTC. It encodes CASSPTGGPLGYTF.

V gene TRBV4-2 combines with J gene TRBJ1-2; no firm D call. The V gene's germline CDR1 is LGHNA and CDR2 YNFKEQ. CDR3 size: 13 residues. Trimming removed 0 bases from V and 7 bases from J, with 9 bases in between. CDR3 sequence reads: CASSQDPFPGYTF. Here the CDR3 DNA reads TGTGCCAGCAGCCAAGATCCCTTCCCTGGCTACACCTTC.

The CDR3 sequence is CASSQEGYTEAFF. Written as DNA, the CDR3 is TGTGCCAGCAGCCAAGAGGGCTACACTGAAGCTTTCTTT. The V and J genes are TRBV4-2 and TRBJ1-1; D is ambiguous. This CDR3 has 13 residues. The V end lost 0 bases, the J end lost 3 bases, and 5 bases lay between the germline ends. Germline V CDR1 and CDR2: LGHNA, YNFKEQ.

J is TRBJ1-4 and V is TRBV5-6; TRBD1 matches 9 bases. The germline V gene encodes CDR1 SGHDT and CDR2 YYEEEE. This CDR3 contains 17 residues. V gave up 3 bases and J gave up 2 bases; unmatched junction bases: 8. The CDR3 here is CASSYGTGTGTNEKLFF. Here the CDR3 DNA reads TGTGCCAGCAGCTATGGGACAGGGACCGGGACTAATGAAAAACTGTTTTTT.

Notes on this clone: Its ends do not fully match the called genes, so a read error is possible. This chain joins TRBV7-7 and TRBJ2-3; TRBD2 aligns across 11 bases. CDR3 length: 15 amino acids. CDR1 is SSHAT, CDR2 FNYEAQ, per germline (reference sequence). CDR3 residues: CASSFSGGARDTQYF. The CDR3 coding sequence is TGTGCTAGCAGCTTTAGCGGGGGGGCACGAGATACGCAGTATTTT.

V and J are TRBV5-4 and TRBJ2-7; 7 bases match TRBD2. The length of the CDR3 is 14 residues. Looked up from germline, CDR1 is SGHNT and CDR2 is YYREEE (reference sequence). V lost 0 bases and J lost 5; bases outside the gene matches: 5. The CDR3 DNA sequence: TGTGCCAGCAGCTTGGAGGCAGGGAGGGACGAGCAGTACTTC. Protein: CASSLEAGRDEQYF.

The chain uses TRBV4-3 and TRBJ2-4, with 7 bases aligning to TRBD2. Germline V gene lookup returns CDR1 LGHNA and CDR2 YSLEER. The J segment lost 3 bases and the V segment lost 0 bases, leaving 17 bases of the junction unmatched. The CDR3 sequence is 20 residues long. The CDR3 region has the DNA TGCGCCAGCAGCCAAGAAAACGGGGGGACCTCATTCGGAAGCAAAAACATTCAGTACTTC. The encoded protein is CASSQENGGTSFGSKNIQYF.

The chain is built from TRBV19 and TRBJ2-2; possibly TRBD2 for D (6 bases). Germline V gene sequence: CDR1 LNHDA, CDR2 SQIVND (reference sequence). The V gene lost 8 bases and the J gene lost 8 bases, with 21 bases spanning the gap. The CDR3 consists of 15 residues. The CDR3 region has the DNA TGTGCCAGTCGGGAGCGGAACGGCGGCTGGGGGGAGCTGTTTTTT. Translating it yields CASRERNGGWGELFF.

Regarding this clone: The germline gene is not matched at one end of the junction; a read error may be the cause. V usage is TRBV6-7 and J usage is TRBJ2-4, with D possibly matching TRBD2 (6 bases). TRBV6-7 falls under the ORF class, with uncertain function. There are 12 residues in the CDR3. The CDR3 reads CASSYRGTSSRF. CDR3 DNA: TGTGCCAGCAGTTACCGTGGGACTTCGAGCCGCTTC.

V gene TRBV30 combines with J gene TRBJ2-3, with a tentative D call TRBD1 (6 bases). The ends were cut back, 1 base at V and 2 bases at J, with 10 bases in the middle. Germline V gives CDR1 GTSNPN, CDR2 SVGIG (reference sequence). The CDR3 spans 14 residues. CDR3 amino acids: CAWSEGVYTDTQYF. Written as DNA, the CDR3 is TGTGCCTGGAGTGAGGGGGTTTACACAGATACGCAGTATTTT.

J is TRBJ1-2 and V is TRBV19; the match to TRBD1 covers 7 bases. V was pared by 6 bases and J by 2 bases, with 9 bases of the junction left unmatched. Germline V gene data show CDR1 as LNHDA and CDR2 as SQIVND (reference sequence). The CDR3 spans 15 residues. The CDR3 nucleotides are TGTGCCAGTAGCCTATCCTCGGGACAGAACTATGGCTACACCTTC. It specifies CASSLSSGQNYGYTF. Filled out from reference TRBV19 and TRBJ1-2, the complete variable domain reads DGGITQSPKYLFRKEGQNVTLSCEQNLNHDAMYWYRQDPGQGLRLIYYSQIVNDFQKGDIAEGYSVSREKKESFPLTVTSAQKNPTAFYLCASSLSSGQNYGYTFGSGTRLTVV.

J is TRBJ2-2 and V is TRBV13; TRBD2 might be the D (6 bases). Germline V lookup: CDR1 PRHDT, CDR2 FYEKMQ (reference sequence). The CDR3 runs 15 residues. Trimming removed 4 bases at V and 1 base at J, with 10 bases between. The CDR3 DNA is TGTGCCAGCAGCTCCGTAGCGGAGAACACCGGGGAGCTGTTTTTT. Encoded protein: CASSSVAENTGELFF.

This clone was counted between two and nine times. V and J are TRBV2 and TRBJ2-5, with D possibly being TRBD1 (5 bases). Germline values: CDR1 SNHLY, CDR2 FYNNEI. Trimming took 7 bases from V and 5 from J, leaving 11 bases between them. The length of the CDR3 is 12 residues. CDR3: CASKGRDETQYF. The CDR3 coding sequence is TGTGCCAGCAAGGGCAGGGATGAGACCCAGTACTTC. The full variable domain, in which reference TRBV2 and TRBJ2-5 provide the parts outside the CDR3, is EPEVTQTPSHQVTQMGQEVILRCVPISNHLYFYWYRQILGQKVEFLVSFYNNEISEKSEIFDDQFSVERPDGSNFTLKIRSTKLEDSAMYFCASKGRDETQYFGPGTRLLVL.

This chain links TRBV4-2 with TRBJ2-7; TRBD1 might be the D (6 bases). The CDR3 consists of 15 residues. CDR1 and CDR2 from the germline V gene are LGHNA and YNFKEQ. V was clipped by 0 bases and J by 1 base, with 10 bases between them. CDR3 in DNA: TGTGCCAGCAGCCAAGATTCAGACAGGTCCTACGAGCAGTACTTC. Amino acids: CASSQDSDRSYEQYF.

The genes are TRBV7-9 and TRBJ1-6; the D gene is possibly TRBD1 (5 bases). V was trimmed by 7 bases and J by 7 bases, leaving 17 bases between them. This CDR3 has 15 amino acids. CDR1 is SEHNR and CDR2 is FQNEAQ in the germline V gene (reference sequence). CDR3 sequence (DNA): TGTGCCAGCACCACTTCGGGGGGTCCGAATTCACCCCTCCACTTT. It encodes CASTTSGGPNSPLHF.

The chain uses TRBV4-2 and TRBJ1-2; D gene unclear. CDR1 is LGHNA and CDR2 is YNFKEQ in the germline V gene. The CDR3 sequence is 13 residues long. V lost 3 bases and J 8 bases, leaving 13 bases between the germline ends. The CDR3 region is CASSHPTRTGYTF. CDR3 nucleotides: TGTGCCAGCAGCCACCCCACTAGAACCGGCTACACCTTC.

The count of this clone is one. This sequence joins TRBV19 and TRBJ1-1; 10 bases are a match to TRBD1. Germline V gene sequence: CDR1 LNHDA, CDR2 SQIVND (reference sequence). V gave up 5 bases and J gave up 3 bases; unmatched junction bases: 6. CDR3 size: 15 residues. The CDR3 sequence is CASSYGTGVYTEAFF. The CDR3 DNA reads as TGTGCCAGTAGTTACGGGACAGGGGTTTACACTGAAGCTTTCTTT.

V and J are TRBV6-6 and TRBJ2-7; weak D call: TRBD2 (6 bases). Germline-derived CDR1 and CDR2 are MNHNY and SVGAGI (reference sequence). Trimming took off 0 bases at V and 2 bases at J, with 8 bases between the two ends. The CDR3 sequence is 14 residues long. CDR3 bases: TGTGCCAGCAGTTACTCGGGGGGAACCTACGAGCAGTACTTC. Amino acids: CASSYSGGTYEQYF.

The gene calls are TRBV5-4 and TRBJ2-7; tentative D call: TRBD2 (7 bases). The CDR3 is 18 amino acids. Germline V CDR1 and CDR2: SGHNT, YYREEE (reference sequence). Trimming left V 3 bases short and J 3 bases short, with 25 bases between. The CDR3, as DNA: TGTGCCAGCAGCTGGGGGGGGGCTACTCACCTCCCCCTCTACGAGCAGTACTTC. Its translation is CASSWGGATHLPLYEQYF.

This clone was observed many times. The CDR3, as DNA: TGTGCCAGCAGCTTCCCCGGGACAGGGGGCACCGAGCAGTACTTC. It codes for CASSFPGTGGTEQYF. This chain connects TRBV5-4 to TRBJ2-7, with 12 bases fitting TRBD1. Germline trimming cut 2 bases from V and 6 bases from J; bases unmatched to any gene: 6. This CDR3 comprises 15 residues. Germline assignment: CDR1 SGHNT and CDR2 YYREEE (reference sequence).

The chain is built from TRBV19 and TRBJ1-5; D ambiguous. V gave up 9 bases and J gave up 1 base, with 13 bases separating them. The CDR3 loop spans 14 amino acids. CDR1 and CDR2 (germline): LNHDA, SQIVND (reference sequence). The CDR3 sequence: CASAHIVSNQPQHF. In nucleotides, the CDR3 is TGTGCCAGCGCCCATATAGTAAGCAATCAGCCCCAGCATTTT.

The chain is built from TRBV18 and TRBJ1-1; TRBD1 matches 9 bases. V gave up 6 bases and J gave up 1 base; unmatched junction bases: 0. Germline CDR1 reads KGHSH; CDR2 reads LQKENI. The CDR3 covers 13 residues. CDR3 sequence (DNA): TGTGCCAGCTCGGGACAGGGGAACACTGAAGCTTTCTTT. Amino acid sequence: CASSGQGNTEAFF.

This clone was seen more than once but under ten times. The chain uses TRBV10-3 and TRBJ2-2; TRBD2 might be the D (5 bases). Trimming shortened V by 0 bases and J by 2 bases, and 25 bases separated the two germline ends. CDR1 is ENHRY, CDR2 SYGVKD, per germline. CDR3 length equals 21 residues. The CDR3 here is CAISESTLGGPGTPNTGELFF. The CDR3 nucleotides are TGTGCCATCAGTGAGTCGACTCTAGGAGGTCCCGGAACCCCCAACACCGGGGAGCTGTTTTTT.

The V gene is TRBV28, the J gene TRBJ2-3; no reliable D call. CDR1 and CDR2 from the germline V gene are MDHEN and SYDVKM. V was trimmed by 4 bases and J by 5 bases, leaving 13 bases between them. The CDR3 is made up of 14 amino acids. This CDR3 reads CASSSLTSQDTQYF. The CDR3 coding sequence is TGTGCCAGCAGTTCCTTAACTTCTCAAGATACGCAGTATTTT.

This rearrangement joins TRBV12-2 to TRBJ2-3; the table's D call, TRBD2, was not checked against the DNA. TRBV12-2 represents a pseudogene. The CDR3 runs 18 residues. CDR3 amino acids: CASRFCELAGGLTDTQYF. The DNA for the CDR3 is TGTGCAAGTCGCTTCTGCGAATTAGCGGGGGGCCTCACAGATACGCAGTATTTT.

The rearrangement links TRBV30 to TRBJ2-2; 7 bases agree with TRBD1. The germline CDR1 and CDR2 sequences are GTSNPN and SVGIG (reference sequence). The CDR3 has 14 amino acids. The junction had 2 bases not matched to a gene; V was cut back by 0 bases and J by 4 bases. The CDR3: CAWSVGGTTGELFF. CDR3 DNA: TGTGCCTGGAGTGTAGGGGGCACCACCGGGGAGCTGTTTTTT.